Shown below are 15 T cell receptor beta chains from a single sample sequenced in a study of T cell responses to AZD1222 COVID-19 vaccine. TCRdb keeps only in-frame clones here, not all; method: immunoSEQ multiplex PCR. Among around 50,000 clones listed, 75% to 90% were seen once. This material consisted of peripheral blood, taken 28 days after the second AZD1222 dose. Receptors originate from an adult who received the AZD1222 COVID-19 vaccine.

The chain employs TRBV6-2 or TRBV6-3 and TRBJ2-5; TRBD2 matches at 9 bases. The CDR3 has 14 residues. The J segment lost 2 bases and the V segment lost 3 bases, leaving 1 base of the junction unmatched. Germline assignment: CDR1 MNHEY and CDR2 SVGEGT. The CDR3 here is CASSYTSGQETQYF. The CDR3 DNA is TGTGCCAGCAGTTATACTAGCGGGCAAGAGACCCAGTACTTC.

The chain carries TRBV7-2 and TRBJ1-2; D is undetermined. Germline V gene lookup returns CDR1 SGHTA and CDR2 FQGNSA. The V end lost 1 base, the J end lost 5 bases, and 14 bases lay between the germline ends. The CDR3 is made up of 15 amino acids. CDR3: CASSLDTGRQYGYTF. For the CDR3, the DNA is TGTGCCAGCAGCTTAGATACTGGCAGGCAATATGGCTACACCTTC. Full variable domain (remainder filled in from reference TRBV7-2 and TRBJ1-2): GAGVSQSPSNKVTEKGKDVELRCDPISGHTALYWYRQSLGQGLEFLIYFQGNSAPDKSGLPSDRFSAERTGGSVSTLTIQRTQQEDSAVYLCASSLDTGRQYGYTFGSGTRLTVV.

J is TRBJ2-1 and V is TRBV28; 11 bases match TRBD1. The CDR3 has 16 residues. The junction had 1 base not matched to a gene; V was cut back by 1 base and J by 2 bases. Germline CDR1 reads MDHEN; CDR2 reads SYDVKM. The CDR3 DNA is TGTGCCAGCAGTTTATCGGGACAGGGGGCCTACAATGAGCAGTTCTTC. Translating it yields CASSLSGQGAYNEQFF.

This chain connects TRBV6-6 to TRBJ1-6, with D possibly being TRBD1 (5 bases). CDR3 length: 14 residues. Germline assignment: CDR1 MNHNY and CDR2 SVGAGI (reference sequence). The V gene lost 7 bases and the J gene lost 7 bases, with 14 bases spanning the gap. Written as DNA, the CDR3 is TGTGCCAGCACGCGGGGCCGGGGGAATTCACCCCTCCACTTT. It encodes CASTRGRGNSPLHF.

V and J are TRBV7-6 and TRBJ1-3; perhaps TRBD1 as D (5 bases). The CDR3 covers 16 residues. Germline values: CDR1 SGHVS, CDR2 FNYEAQ. V shed 5 bases and J shed 5 bases, with 19 bases lying between them. Here the CDR3 DNA reads TGTGCCAGCAGCGCGCCTTTAGGGATGGGACGAAACACCATATATTTT. Its protein product is CASSAPLGMGRNTIYF.

The J gene is TRBJ2-3, the V gene TRBV12-3 or TRBV12-4, with TRBD2 matching over 7 bases. The V gene end was trimmed by 6 bases and the J gene end by 6 bases; junction bases not matched to a gene: 3. CDR3 length equals 12 residues. Here the CDR3 DNA reads TGTGCCAGCAGGAGGGGAGGGGATACGCAGTATTTT. This translates into CASRRGGDTQYF.

This chain connects TRBV2 to TRBJ2-1, with a possible D match to TRBD2 (5 bases). Trimming removed 3 bases from V and 12 bases from J, with 12 bases in between. The CDR3 has 12 amino acids. Germline loops: CDR1 SNHLY, CDR2 FYNNEI. This chain's CDR3 is CASSEGEELQFF. For the CDR3, the DNA is TGTGCCAGCAGTGAGGGAGAGGAACTGCAGTTCTTC.

V gene TRBV4-3 combines with J gene TRBJ1-2; 8 nucleotides line up with TRBD1. Trimming at V came to 0 bases and at J to 6 bases, leaving 9 bases not matched to a gene. The CDR3 runs to 16 residues. The V gene's germline CDR1 is LGHNA and CDR2 YSLEER. The CDR3 loop is CASSQDSRTGRDGYTF. The CDR3 region has the DNA TGCGCCAGCAGCCAAGATAGTAGGACAGGGAGGGATGGCTACACCTTC.

For the CDR3, the DNA is TGTGCCAGCAGTCGAGGCACTGAAGCTTTCTTT. Its protein product is CASSRGTEAFF. The gene calls are TRBV6-5 and TRBJ1-1; D is unclear. Per germline, CDR1 MNHEY and CDR2 SVGAGI. The CDR3 sequence is 11 residues long. V lost 5 bases and J lost 4, with 5 bases in between.

This clone occurred once. This chain links TRBV7-2 with TRBJ1-3; 8 bases line up with TRBD1. This CDR3 spans 15 amino acids. Germline values: CDR1 SGHTA, CDR2 FQGNSA. V lost 5 bases and J lost 1; bases outside the gene matches: 4. The CDR3 spells CASSGRQGSGNTIYF. The CDR3 region has the DNA TGTGCCAGCAGCGGCCGACAGGGGTCTGGAAACACCATATATTTT.

The chain employs TRBV28 and TRBJ1-1; 7 positions match TRBD1. The CDR3 consists of 14 residues. The junction had 4 bases not matched to a gene; V was cut back by 2 bases and J by 4 bases. Germline CDR1 MDHEN, CDR2 SYDVKM. The DNA for the CDR3 is TGTGCCAGCAGTTTAGGGACAGCCATCACTGAAGCTTTCTTT. It codes for CASSLGTAITEAFF.

This sequence joins TRBV2 and TRBJ2-1; TRBD2 is a possible D gene (5 bases). Germline CDR1 reads SNHLY; CDR2 reads FYNNEI. The V end lost 4 bases, the J end lost 5 bases, and 18 bases lay between the germline ends. The CDR3 runs 16 residues. The CDR3, as DNA: TGTGCCAGCAGTGCCCGCGCCCCGGGGTCTAACAATGAGCAGTTCTTC. Protein sequence: CASSARAPGSNNEQFF.

V usage is TRBV2 and J usage is TRBJ1-6, with D unclear. The CDR3 is made up of 15 amino acids. V was shortened by 4 bases and J by 2 bases, with 9 bases between the two germline ends. The V gene's germline CDR1 is SNHLY and CDR2 FYNNEI. CDR3 region: CASSVESPYNSPLHF. In nucleotides, the CDR3 is TGTGCCAGCAGTGTTGAGTCCCCCTATAATTCACCCCTCCACTTT.

The chain joins TRBV9 to TRBJ2-1; 8 bases line up with TRBD2. With V trimmed by 0 bases and J by 8 bases, 7 bases remained unmatched. Germline CDR1 reads SGDLS; CDR2 reads YYNGEE. The CDR3 loop spans 15 amino acids. CDR3: CASSVGDGRAHEQFF. The DNA of the CDR3 is TGTGCCAGCAGCGTAGGGGACGGGAGGGCCCATGAGCAGTTCTTC.

The CDR3 DNA reads as TGTGCCAGCACCTCGCGCGGGTCTGGAAACACCATATATTTT. Translating it yields CASTSRGSGNTIYF. V is TRBV6-1 and J is TRBJ1-3; D gene uncertain. Deletions cut 7 bases from V and 1 base from J, with 11 bases between. Germline lookup yields CDR1 MNHNS and CDR2 SASEGT. This CDR3 has 14 residues.